The clone carrying this T cell receptor (beta chain) was seen more than once but under ten times. The antigen is not known. The germline CDR1 and CDR2 sequences are SGHVS and FQNEAQ. The CDR3 is 12 amino acids. V lost 4 bases to trimming and J lost 0 bases, with 3 bases between them. The source of the sample is a study of CD8+ T cells in alopecia areata. Looking at the study overall: Those treated were given oral tofacitinib at 5 to 10 mg twice daily.

RNA was isolated and reverse transcribed to cDNA, the sequencing template. Assay: immunoSEQ multiplex PCR; the TCRdb copy retains only in-frame clones and omits some. The sample includes some 5,000 clones, just over 60% of them seen just once. Study-level results: Resident alphabeta T-cell populations of normal skin are likewise subject to sequencing in scalp samples. Higher clonality and more expanded CD8+ clones appeared in lesional than normal scalp.

Both peripheral blood and punch biopsies of lesional scalp skin were obtained from patients who had alopecia areata. The sample here was skin, taken at week 0. The TCR sequence derives from a human donor with alopecia areata. The rearrangement links TRBV7-8 to TRBJ2-5, with no clear D. CDR3 coding DNA: TGTGCCAGCAGCTATAACCAAGAGACCCAGTACTTC. Its protein product is CASSYNQETQYF. Based on the CDR3 plus reference TRBV7-8 and TRBJ2-5, the full variable domain is GAGVSQSPRYKVAKRGQDVALRCDPISGHVSLFWYQQALGQGPEFLTYFQNEAQLDKSGLPSDRFFAERPEGSVSTLKIQRTQQEDSAVYLCASSYNQETQYFGPGTRLLVL.